This T cell receptor beta chain was observed in a study of regulatory T cells in long-lasting Graves disease. Stated time point: newly diagnosed GD, antithyroid drugs for less than 3 months. RNA from PBMCs was the source of the TCR library. Arm-PCR of CDR3 regions and iRepertoire HTBI primers were used to build TCR beta libraries. MiXCR was run by TCRdb on the multiplex PCR reads, yielding one entry per CDR3 protein. The table has roughly 420,000 distinct CDR3 sequences, around 15% seen once; the top ten hold about a fifth. With 5 bases removed from V and 0 bases from J, the gap between germline ends came to 8 bases. CDR1 is MDHEN and CDR2 is SYDVKM in the germline V gene. The CDR3 totals 13 residues.

Specimen: peripheral blood mononuclear cells (PBMCs), collected at new diagnosis, from a patient treated with antithyroid drugs. This chain uses TRBV28 with TRBJ2-7; D tentatively fits TRBD1 or TRBD2 (6 bases each). This clonotype originated in a female donor with Graves disease. The CDR3 spells CASSAGHSYEQYF. The DNA for the CDR3 is TGTGCCAGCAGTGCGGGACACTCCTACGAGCAGTACTTC.